This T cell receptor beta chain was captured in a study of regulatory T cells in long-lasting Graves disease. As to time point: newly diagnosed GD, antithyroid drugs for less than 3 months. Generation of the TCR library employed RNA extracted from PBMCs. V gave up 6 bases and J gave up 5 bases, with 19 bases separating them. CDR1 SEHNR and CDR2 FQNEAQ come from the germline V gene (reference sequence). The CDR3 extends over 16 amino acids. To make TCR beta libraries, researchers used iRepertoire HTBI primers and Arm-PCR of CDR3 regions. TCRdb redid the calling of the multiplex PCR reads with MiXCR, one entry per CDR3 protein. This repertoire shows a few hundred thousand distinct CDR3 sequences, around 17% found once; its top ten account for less than 30%. This clonotype was found many times. Its specificity is not known. Findings and limits, study-wide: Peripheral blood was the sole material, not thyroid tissue.

The sample was also linked to a second study, of T cells in Graves' hyperthyroidism and ophthalmopathy.

The sequencing used peripheral blood mononuclear cells (PBMCs), collected at new diagnosis, from a patient treated with antithyroid drugs. The source is a woman in her late teens or twenties with Graves disease. The J gene is TRBJ2-2, the V gene TRBV7-9; D may match TRBD1 or TRBD2 (6 bases each). The CDR3 spells CASRNSGGVGTGELFF. In DNA form, the CDR3 reads TGTGCCAGCAGGAACTCCGGGGGCGTGGGGACCGGGGAGCTGTTTTTT.